This T cell receptor beta chain was found in a study of blood T cell repertoires in COVID-19 (dated by TCRdb to the early 2020s). Regarding the research as a whole: Collaborator samples came from the United States, Italy and Spain and covered acute and convalescent phases of COVID-19. The prospective study material was composed of cDNA or gDNA derived from T cells, B-cell-depleted T cells, or PBMCs. Subjects who had been exposed to COVID-19, were actively infected with it, or had recovered from it provided the deeply sampled blood TCRbeta repertoires that made up the dataset. Samples came from the ongoing ImmuneRACE study (first 160 participants) plus 1,254 subjects from 6 global collaborators. The sample metadata nearly always contained a de-identified subject ID, COVID-19 status, age in years and sex. Where HLA class I and class II types were available, the types were taken from metadata supplied by the sample provider, not from assay-based typing. The repertoires were released in a freely available public database intended as a resource for research on the immune response to SARS-CoV-2. Study-wide conclusions, independent of this receptor: The quantity of clinical and demographic metadata differed by source and by participant and was supplied without curation.

Participants in the prospective study were aged roughly 18 to 90 years, lived in 20 to 30 United States geographic areas, and enrolled through a virtual design. In the prospective study, participants were assigned to cohorts based on the clinical history participants reported in a screening survey and a study questionnaire. For ImmuneRACE Cohort 3, a participant was defined as recovered based on two consecutive negative NP/OP PCR tests, clearance by a healthcare professional, or resolution of symptoms. Mobile phlebotomists in the prospective study collected whole blood, serum and a nasopharyngeal or oropharyngeal swab from every participant. Participants in the prospective study had the option to provide additional blood draws and questionnaires over a roughly 2-month period. Blood samples from the prospective study were shipped frozen or at room temperature prior to DNA extraction. In regard to this clone: Its antigen is currently not known. No much larger clonotype is one base removed from it; base qualities were not supplied.

Unmatched junction bases come to 9, with V trimmed by 4 bases and J by 0 bases. The CDR3 covers 19 residues, taking in both the cysteine and the phenylalanine. The retained sequence is limited to the CDR3, 57 bases, with the frame set at the first base. The germline V gene gives CDR1 as MNHNS and CDR2 as SASEGT. The immunoSEQ Assay, a bias-controlled multiplex PCR, was used to amplify TCRbeta CDR3 regions from genomic DNA. Turning to the authors' computational methods: Within the assay, amplification of reference gene primers was used to estimate how many nucleated cells each sample contained. To quantify the absolute abundance of each unique TCRbeta CDR3 rearrangement, sequence reads were collapsed and filtered. Productive Simpson clonality was computed per sample as the square root of Simpson's diversity index over productive rearrangements. Here the immuneACCESS table is served through TCRdb, limited to in-frame sequences with V and J called. Missing clones are a known gap in these copies; in checked studies unresolved V genes cover under half, and the rest lacks a known reason. D and trimming were read from the DNA, whereas the V and J calls and clone size are those reported in that table. For this sample there are about 300,000 clones; 75% to 95% appear just once. The top ten clones comprise 0.95% to 1.2% of the sample.

This TCR came from a woman in her twenties or thirties who had recovered from COVID-19. The sequenced material came from PBMCs or T cells enriched from blood (not recorded which). The rearrangement combines TRBV6-1 with TRBJ1-6, and 10 bases in between align with TRBD1. The CDR3 is CASSANRDRGSSYNSPLHF. The nucleotides are TGTGCCAGCAGTGCGAACCGGGACAGGGGAAGCTCCTATAATTCACCCCTCCACTTT.